One TCR beta chain is described in this entry. The data stem from a study of PD-L1 blockade in urothelial cancer. Here immunoSEQ multiplex PCR was the method, and the copy in TCRdb shows in-frame clones only, minus some. Here the sample spans 55,000 or so clones, approximately 84% being singletons. Sequencing was performed on PBMCs, taken around atezolizumab (anti-PD-L1) treatment. The source of this sequence is a man aged 40-50 years with urothelial cancer.

The CDR3 DNA sequence: TGTGCCAGCAGCCTCCGGACTAGCGGACTACATGAGCAGTTCTTC. Its translation is CASSLRTSGLHEQFF. The chain uses TRBV5-6 and TRBJ2-1, with 10 bases that match TRBD2. CDR1 is SGHDT, CDR2 YYEEEE, per germline. Losses at the gene ends were 4 bases for V and 8 bases for J; bases not matched to a gene: 9. The CDR3 has 15 amino acids.